This is a list of T cell receptor beta chains from one sample in a study of blood T cell repertoires in COVID-19. Profiled with immunoSEQ multiplex PCR; TCRdb holds only in-frame clones, not every one. The sample has about 200,000 clones; about three quarters are singletons. Sequenced material: peripheral blood. These receptors all stem from a woman between 65 and 79 years old with acute or convalescent COVID-19. CDR3s include the opening cysteine and the closing phenylalanine or tryptophan. The size entry is marked missing in some rows and otherwise reads once, few, many or a size class.

clone_size: NA; v_call: TRBV19; cdr3_aa: CASNNGGREVYEQYF
clone_size: NA; v_call: TRBV3-1/TRBV3-2; cdr3_aa: CASSQDSGHGYTF
clone_size: few; v_call: TRBV7-8; cdr3_aa: CASGRRGRTSYEQYF
clone_size: few; v_call: TRBV11-2; cdr3_aa: CASRRFGDNEKLFF
clone_size: once; v_call: TRBV18; cdr3_aa: CASSPPGGTGELFF
clone_size: few; v_call: TRBV29-1; cdr3_aa: CSVELFTGELFF
clone_size: NA; v_call: TRBV5-1; cdr3_aa: CASSPTGGSNYGYTF
clone_size: NA; v_call: TRBV11-2; cdr3_aa: CASSLQLSDTQYF
clone_size: few; v_call: TRBV5-1; cdr3_aa: CASSLERAATSGELFF
clone_size: NA; v_call: TRBV2; cdr3_aa: CASSETRRDSPLHF
clone_size: few; v_call: TRBV29-1; cdr3_aa: CSVGSGNEQFF
clone_size: NA; v_call: TRBV19; cdr3_aa: CASSRTSGTYNEQFF
clone_size: NA; v_call: TRBV7-2; cdr3_aa: CASSQTSGFYNEQFF
clone_size: NA; v_call: TRBV30; cdr3_aa: CAWSLSPGYEQYF
clone_size: NA; v_call: TRBV2; cdr3_aa: CASSGLAGDTDTQYF
clone_size: NA; v_call: TRBV4-2; cdr3_aa: CASSQALGTSESQYF
clone_size: few; v_call: TRBV2; cdr3_aa: CARKLALWGTDTQYF
clone_size: NA; v_call: TRBV7-3; cdr3_aa: CASSLGSRTDTQYF
clone_size: NA; v_call: TRBV7-3; cdr3_aa: CASSPDRGPYEQYF
clone_size: once; v_call: TRBV27; cdr3_aa: CASTAGQGETQYF
clone_size: NA; v_call: TRBV6-5; cdr3_aa: CASTKTENYGYTF
clone_size: NA; v_call: TRBV27; cdr3_aa: CASTGVPSGANVLTF
clone_size: few; v_call: TRBV5-1; cdr3_aa: CASSLLGPLRDTEAFF
clone_size: NA; v_call: TRBV12-3/TRBV12-4; cdr3_aa: CASQALTYEQYF
clone_size: NA; v_call: TRBV7-2; cdr3_aa: CASSFKTGIGYTF
clone_size: NA; v_call: TRBV18; cdr3_aa: CASSLRRGGDTIYF
clone_size: NA; v_call: TRBV7-2; cdr3_aa: CASSFPSGGETQYF
clone_size: few; v_call: TRBV28; cdr3_aa: CASNNRGRGAGELFF
clone_size: many; v_call: TRBV11-1; cdr3_aa: CASSAGLAPNEQYF
clone_size: NA; v_call: TRBV27; cdr3_aa: CASTGREETQYF
clone_size: NA; v_call: TRBV6-5; cdr3_aa: CASSYSPAYEQYF
clone_size: NA; v_call: TRBV28; cdr3_aa: CASSQWGGSGANVLTF
clone_size: few; v_call: TRBV7-6; cdr3_aa: CASSFSAGTGAEAFF
clone_size: NA; v_call: TRBV7-2; cdr3_aa: CASSATGFEAFF
clone_size: once; v_call: TRBV6-2/TRBV6-3; cdr3_aa: CASSKGDFGEQYF
clone_size: NA; v_call: TRBV5-4; cdr3_aa: CASSPGGAKYGYTF
clone_size: NA; v_call: TRBV12-5; cdr3_aa: CASAWDSVGTEAFF
clone_size: NA; v_call: TRBV25-1; cdr3_aa: CASSESGTLNTEAFF
clone_size: NA; v_call: TRBV3-1/TRBV3-2; cdr3_aa: CASSQWDRTNYGYTF
clone_size: NA; v_call: TRBV19; cdr3_aa: CASSQTSGSYTDTQYF
clone_size: NA; v_call: TRBV18; cdr3_aa: CASSPMGQGAGGELFF
clone_size: NA; v_call: TRBV6-1; cdr3_aa: CASSELAGRSYEQYF
clone_size: once; v_call: TRBV6-1; cdr3_aa: CASSETYNTEAFF
clone_size: NA; v_call: TRBV11-2; cdr3_aa: CASSQPPTPGGLGEQYF
clone_size: NA; v_call: TRBV5-1; cdr3_aa: CASSEGGLANVLTF
clone_size: NA; v_call: TRBV5-6; cdr3_aa: CASSPGQISSYNEQFF
clone_size: few; v_call: TRBV13; cdr3_aa: CASSPLRRGHTRDTQYF
clone_size: NA; v_call: TRBV13; cdr3_aa: CASSSGRGSGDDGYTF
clone_size: NA; v_call: TRBV5-1; cdr3_aa: CASSPALAGLNNEQFF
clone_size: NA; v_call: TRBV20-1; cdr3_aa: CSASQGATEAFF
clone_size: NA; v_call: TRBV7-6; cdr3_aa: CASSLDQGYLPGLSYEQYF
clone_size: NA; v_call: TRBV2; cdr3_aa: CASNNLITNYGYTF
clone_size: NA; v_call: TRBV6-6; cdr3_aa: CASSLLAGGDEQYF
clone_size: NA; v_call: TRBV7-9; cdr3_aa: CASSLTPGQGAYGYTF
clone_size: few; v_call: TRBV12-3/TRBV12-4; cdr3_aa: CASSLDGGLPQHF